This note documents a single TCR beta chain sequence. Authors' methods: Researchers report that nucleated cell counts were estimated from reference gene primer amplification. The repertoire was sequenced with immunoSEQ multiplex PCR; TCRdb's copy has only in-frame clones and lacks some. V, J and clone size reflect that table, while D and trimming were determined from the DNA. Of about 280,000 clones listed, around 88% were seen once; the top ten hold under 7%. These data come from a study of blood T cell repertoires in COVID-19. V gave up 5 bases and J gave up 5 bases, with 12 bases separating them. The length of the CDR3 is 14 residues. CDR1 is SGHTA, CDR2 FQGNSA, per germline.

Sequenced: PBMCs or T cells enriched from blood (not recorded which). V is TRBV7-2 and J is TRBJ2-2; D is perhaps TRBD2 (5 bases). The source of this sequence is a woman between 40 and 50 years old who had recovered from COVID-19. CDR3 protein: CASSHGGPTGELFF. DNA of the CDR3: TGTGCCAGCAGCCATGGCGGGCCGACCGGGGAGCTGTTTTTT.